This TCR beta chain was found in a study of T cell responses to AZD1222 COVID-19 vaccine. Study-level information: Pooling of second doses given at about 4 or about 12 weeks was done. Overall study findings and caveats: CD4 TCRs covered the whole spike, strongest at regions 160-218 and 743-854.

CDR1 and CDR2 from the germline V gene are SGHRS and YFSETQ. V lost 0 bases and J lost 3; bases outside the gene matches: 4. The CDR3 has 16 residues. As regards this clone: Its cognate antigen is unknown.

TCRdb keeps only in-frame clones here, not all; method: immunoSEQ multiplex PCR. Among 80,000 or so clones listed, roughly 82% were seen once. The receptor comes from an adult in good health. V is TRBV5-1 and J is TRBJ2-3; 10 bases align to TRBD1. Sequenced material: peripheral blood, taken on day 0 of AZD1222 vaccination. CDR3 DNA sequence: TGCGCCAGCAGCTTGGAGGGACAGGGGACTACAGATACGCAGTATTTT. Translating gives CASSLEGQGTTDTQYF.